A few counts support the clone carrying this T cell receptor beta chain. Its antigen is not known. The data stem from a study of T cells in Graves' hyperthyroidism and ophthalmopathy. Study conclusions and caveats: A model built on 13 V-J features separated ophthalmopathy from stable hyperthyroidism.

CDR1 SGHTA and CDR2 FQGTGA come from the germline V gene. Trimming removed 1 base from V and 8 bases from J, with 15 bases in between. The CDR3 has 15 residues. RNA transcripts yielded amplified TCR beta CDR3 regions. HTBI primers were used for first-round RT-PCR of the TCR CDR3. TCRdb reprocessed the multiplex PCR reads via MiXCR and lists one record per CDR3 protein. The table lists around 600,000 distinct CDR3 sequences, approximately 15% of them singletons. The sample was blood. The chain combines TRBV7-3 with TRBJ2-1; possible D gene TRBD1, 5 bases. The TCR was taken from a young woman with Graves' ophthalmopathy. CDR3 in amino acids: CASSLMGGLGDEQFF. In DNA form, the CDR3 reads TGTGCCAGCAGCTTAATGGGCGGCTTAGGGGATGAGCAGTTCTTC.